This TCR beta chain is from a study of blood T cell repertoires in COVID-19. Across the whole study: Sources were T cells, B-cell-depleted T cells, or PBMCs; the material itself was cDNA or gDNA.

In the original workflow: Quantification of nucleated cells was approximated via reference gene primer amplification. Clones were read by immunoSEQ multiplex PCR, and TCRdb kept only the in-frame ones, dropping some. That table is the source of V, J and clone size, and D and trimming were worked out from the DNA. Here the sample spans 450,000 or so clones, about 90% being singletons. CDR3 length: 16 amino acids. Between the trimmed V and J ends, which lost 7 bases and 0 bases, there was a span of 18 bases. Per the germline V gene, CDR1 is MGHDK and CDR2 is SYGVNS. The J gene is TRBJ1-2, the V gene TRBV25-1, with a possible D match to TRBD1 (5 bases). The source material was PBMCs or T cells enriched from blood (not recorded which). The receptor was isolated from a man aged 18 to 35 who had recovered from COVID-19. The CDR3 spells CASTTFQTGANYGYTF. The CDR3 nucleotides are TGTGCCAGCACGACCTTCCAAACAGGAGCTAACTATGGCTACACCTTC.